This T cell receptor beta chain comes out of a study of T cell responses to AZD1222 COVID-19 vaccine. The table came from immunoSEQ multiplex PCR; TCRdb's copy has only in-frame clones and leaves some out. The sample contains about 120,000 clones, around 87% of which appear only once. The CDR3 has 14 amino acids. Per germline, CDR1 SNHLY and CDR2 FYNNEI. Deletions cut 6 bases from V and 4 bases from J, with 14 bases between. The sequence came from an adult in good health. This sequence joins TRBV2 and TRBJ2-3; no clear D. The specimen comprised peripheral blood, sampled on day 0 of AZD1222 vaccination. CDR3 in amino acids: CASRSRPGPDTQYF. DNA for the CDR3: TGTGCCAGCAGGTCTAGACCCGGCCCAGATACGCAGTATTTT.